Sequencing of this T cell receptor (beta chain) was carried out in a study of OX40 agonist ivuxolimab in advanced cancers. The overall study: Dose-escalation patients had hepatocellular carcinoma, melanoma, renal cell or head and neck cancer. Under the entry rules, prior anti-PD-1, anti-PD-L1 or anti-CTLA-4 therapy was allowed, and more than 35% had some.

The CDR3 consists of 13 residues. Germline trimming cut 1 base from V and 4 bases from J; bases unmatched to any gene: 0. The germline V gene has CDR1 MNHEY and CDR2 SVGAGI. Repertoires were generated with immunoSEQ multiplex PCR, while TCRdb's copy carries only in-frame clones and drops some. The sample holds 75,000 to 95,000 clones, around 83% seen once. The V call is TRBV6-5, the J call TRBJ1-2; 7 bases line up with TRBD1. This clonotype was sampled from an adult with an advanced solid tumor such as melanoma, head and neck, liver or kidney cancer. The sequenced sample was CD4+ or CD8+ T cells sorted from blood, obtained in a trial of the OX40 agonist ivuxolimab. The CDR3 sequence is CASSYWDSYGYTF. The CDR3 nucleotides read TGTGCCAGCAGTTACTGGGACAGCTATGGCTACACCTTC.